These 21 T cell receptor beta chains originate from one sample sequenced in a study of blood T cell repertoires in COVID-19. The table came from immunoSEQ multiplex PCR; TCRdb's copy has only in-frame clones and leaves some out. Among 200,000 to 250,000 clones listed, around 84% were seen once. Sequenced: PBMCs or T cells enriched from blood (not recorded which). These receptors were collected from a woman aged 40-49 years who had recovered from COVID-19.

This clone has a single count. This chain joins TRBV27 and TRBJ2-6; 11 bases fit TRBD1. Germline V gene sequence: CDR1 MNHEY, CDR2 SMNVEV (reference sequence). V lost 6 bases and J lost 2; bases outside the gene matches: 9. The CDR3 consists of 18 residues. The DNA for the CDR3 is TGTGCCAGCAGAAAACCGGGACAGGGGGGGACTGGGGCCAACGTCCTGACTTTC. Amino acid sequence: CASRKPGQGGTGANVLTF.

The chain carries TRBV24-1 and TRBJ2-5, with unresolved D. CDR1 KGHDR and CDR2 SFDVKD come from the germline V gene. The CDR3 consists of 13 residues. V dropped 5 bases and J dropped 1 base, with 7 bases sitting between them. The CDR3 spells CATSGAAQETQYF. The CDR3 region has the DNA TGTGCCACCAGTGGGGCAGCCCAAGAGACCCAGTACTTC.

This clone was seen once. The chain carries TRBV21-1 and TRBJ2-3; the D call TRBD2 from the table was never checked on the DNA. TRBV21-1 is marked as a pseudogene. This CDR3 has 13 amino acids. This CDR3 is CAGLAGGTDTQYF. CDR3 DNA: TGTGCCGGGTTAGCGGGAGGCACAGATACGCAGTATTTT.

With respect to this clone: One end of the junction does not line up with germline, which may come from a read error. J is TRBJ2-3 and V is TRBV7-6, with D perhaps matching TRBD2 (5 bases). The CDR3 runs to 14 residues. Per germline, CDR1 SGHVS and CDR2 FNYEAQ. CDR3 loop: CASSRLAGTDTQYF. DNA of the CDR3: TGTGCCAGCAGCCGATTGGCGGGCACCGATACGCAGTATTTT.

CDR3 sequence (DNA): TGTGCCAGCTCACTAGAGGGACTACCGCAAAGGATGGAGTACTTC. The encoded protein is CASSLEGLPQRMEYF. The chain combines TRBV18 with TRBJ2-7; 7 bases agree with TRBD2. The germline V gene has CDR1 KGHSH and CDR2 LQKENI. The CDR3 sequence is 15 residues long. The trim removed 4 bases at V and 11 bases at J, leaving 17 bases unmatched.

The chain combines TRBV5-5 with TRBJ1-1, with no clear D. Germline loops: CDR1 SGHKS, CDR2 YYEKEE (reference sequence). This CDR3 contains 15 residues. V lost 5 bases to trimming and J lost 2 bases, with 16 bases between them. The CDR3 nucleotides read TGTGCCAGCAGGCCTGCTGATCGGGGAAACACTGAAGCTTTCTTT. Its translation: CASRPADRGNTEAFF.

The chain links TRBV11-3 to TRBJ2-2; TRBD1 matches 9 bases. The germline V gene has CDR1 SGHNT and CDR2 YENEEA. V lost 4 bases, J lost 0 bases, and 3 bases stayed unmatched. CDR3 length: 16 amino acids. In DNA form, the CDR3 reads TGTGCCAGCAGCTCCAGGACAGGGGCGAACACCGGGGAGCTGTTTTTT. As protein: CASSSRTGANTGELFF.

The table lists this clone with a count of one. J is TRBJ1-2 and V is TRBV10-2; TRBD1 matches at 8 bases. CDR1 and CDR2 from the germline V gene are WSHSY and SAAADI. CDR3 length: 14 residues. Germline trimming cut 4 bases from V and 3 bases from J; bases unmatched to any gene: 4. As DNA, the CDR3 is TGCGCCAGCAGTGGGAACAGGGGGGACTATGGCTACACCTTC. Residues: CASSGNRGDYGYTF.

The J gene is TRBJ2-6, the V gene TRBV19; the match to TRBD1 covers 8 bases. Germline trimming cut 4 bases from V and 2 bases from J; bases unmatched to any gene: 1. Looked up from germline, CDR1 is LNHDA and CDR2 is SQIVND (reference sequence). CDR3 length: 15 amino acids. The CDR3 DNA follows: TGTGCCAGTAGTAAGGACAGGGCTGGGGCCAACGTCCTGACTTTC. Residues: CASSKDRAGANVLTF.

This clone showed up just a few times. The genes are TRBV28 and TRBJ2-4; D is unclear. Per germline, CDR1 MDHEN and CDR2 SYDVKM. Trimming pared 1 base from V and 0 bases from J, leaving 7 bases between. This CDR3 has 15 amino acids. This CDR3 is CASSLYQVAKNIQYF. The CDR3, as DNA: TGTGCCAGCAGTTTATACCAGGTAGCCAAAAACATTCAGTACTTC.

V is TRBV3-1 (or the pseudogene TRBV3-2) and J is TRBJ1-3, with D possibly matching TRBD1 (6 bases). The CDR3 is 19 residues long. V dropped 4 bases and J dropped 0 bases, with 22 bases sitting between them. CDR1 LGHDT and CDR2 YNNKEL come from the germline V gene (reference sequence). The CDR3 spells CASSPDGDTRSLSGNTIYF. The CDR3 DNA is TGTGCCAGCAGCCCGGACGGGGACACCCGGTCCCTCTCTGGAAACACCATATATTTT.

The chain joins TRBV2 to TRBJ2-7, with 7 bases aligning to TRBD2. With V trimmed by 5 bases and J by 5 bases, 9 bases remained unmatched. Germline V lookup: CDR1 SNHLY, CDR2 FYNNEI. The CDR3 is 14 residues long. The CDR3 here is CASSRAGEGNEQYF. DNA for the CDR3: TGTGCCAGCAGTAGGGCGGGAGAAGGCAACGAGCAGTACTTC.

CDR3 DNA sequence: TGCAGCACCGTTAGCGGGAGAGCCGAGCAGTACTTC. This translates into CSTVSGRAEQYF. This chain links TRBV29-1 with TRBJ2-7; 9 bases fit TRBD2. The CDR3 is 12 amino acids. Trimming took 8 bases from V and 6 from J; bases not matched to a gene: 8. Germline CDR1 SQVTM, CDR2 ANQGSEA.

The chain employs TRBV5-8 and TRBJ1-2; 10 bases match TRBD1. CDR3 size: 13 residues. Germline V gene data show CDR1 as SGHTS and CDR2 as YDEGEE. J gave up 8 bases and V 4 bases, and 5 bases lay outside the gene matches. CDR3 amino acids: CASSTETGGGYTF. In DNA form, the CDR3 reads TGTGCCAGCAGCACTGAGACAGGGGGCGGCTACACCTTC.

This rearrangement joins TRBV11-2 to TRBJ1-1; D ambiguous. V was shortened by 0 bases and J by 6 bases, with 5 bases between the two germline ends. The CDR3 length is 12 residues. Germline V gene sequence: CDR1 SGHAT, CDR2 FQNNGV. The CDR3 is CASSLDLAEAFF. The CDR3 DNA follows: TGTGCCAGCAGCTTAGATCTTGCTGAAGCTTTCTTT.

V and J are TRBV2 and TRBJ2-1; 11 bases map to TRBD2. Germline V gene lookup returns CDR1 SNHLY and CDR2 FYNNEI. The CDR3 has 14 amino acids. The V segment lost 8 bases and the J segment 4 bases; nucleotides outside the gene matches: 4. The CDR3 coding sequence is TGTGCCAGCTCGACTAGCGGGGCTTACAATGAGCAGTTCTTC. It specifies CASSTSGAYNEQFF.

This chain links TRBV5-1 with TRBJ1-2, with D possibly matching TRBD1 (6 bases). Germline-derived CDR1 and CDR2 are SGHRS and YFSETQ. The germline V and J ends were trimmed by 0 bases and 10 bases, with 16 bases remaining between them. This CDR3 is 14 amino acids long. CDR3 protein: CASSLEGTPPDYTF. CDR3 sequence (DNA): TGCGCCAGCAGCTTGGAAGGGACACCCCCGGACTACACCTTC.

CDR3: CASSGTGQGTGQYF. For the CDR3, the DNA is TGCGCCAGCAGCGGAACAGGGCAGGGGACGGGGCAGTACTTC. This chain connects TRBV5-1 to TRBJ2-7; weak D call: TRBD1 (6 bases). Germline V gene data show CDR1 as SGHRS and CDR2 as YFSETQ. Trimming took off 4 bases at V and 9 bases at J, with 20 bases between the two ends. There are 14 residues in the CDR3.

The CDR3: CASSKPRAGQGSNNEQFF. CDR3 sequence (DNA): TGCGCCAGCAGCAAACCTCGAGCGGGACAGGGGAGCAACAATGAGCAGTTCTTC. The chain uses TRBV5-1 and TRBJ2-1; 10 positions agree with TRBD1. The CDR3 loop spans 18 amino acids. The J segment lost 5 bases and the V segment lost 4 bases, leaving 15 bases of the junction unmatched. In germline, CDR1 is SGHRS, CDR2 YFSETQ.

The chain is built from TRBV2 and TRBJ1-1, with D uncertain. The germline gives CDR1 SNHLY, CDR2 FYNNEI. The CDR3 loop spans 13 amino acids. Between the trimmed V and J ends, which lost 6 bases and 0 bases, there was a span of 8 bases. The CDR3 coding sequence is TGTGCCAGCAGGGACTCCGTGAACACTGAAGCTTTCTTT. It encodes CASRDSVNTEAFF.

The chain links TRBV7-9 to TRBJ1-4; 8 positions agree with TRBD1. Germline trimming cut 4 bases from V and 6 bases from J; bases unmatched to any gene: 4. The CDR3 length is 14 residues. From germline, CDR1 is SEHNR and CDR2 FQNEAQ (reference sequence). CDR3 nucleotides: TGTGCCAGCAGCTCAGGGGGCGTTTATGAAAAACTGTTTTTT. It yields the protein CASSSGGVYEKLFF.